This T cell receptor beta chain appears in the sequencing data of a study of HIV-infected patients and healthy controls. Germline trimming cut 7 bases from V and 1 base from J; bases unmatched to any gene: 3. CDR1 is SQVTM and CDR2 is ANQGSEA in the germline V gene. The CDR3 loop spans 13 amino acids. cDNA was made from 500 ng RNA using alpha and beta constant primers. Using multiplexing indices, alpha and beta chain libraries were generated apart by chain-specific third strand synthesis. TCRdb recomputed calls from the 5' RACE reads with MiXCR, one row per CDR3 protein. The table records 15,000 to 20,000 distinct CDR3 sequences, approximately 9% of them present only once. All unsorted peripheral T cells were captured because whole blood was used without fractionation.

The rearrangement uses TRBV29-1 and TRBJ2-1, with 8 bases identical to TRBD1. The receptor comes from an adult in good health. Sequenced: blood. CDR3 coding DNA: TGCAGCGCAGGGGGCGATTCCTACAATGAGCAGTTCTTC. Encoded protein: CSAGGDSYNEQFF.